A single sample is the source of the 27 T cell receptor beta chains below, sequenced in a study of beta chain features in type 1 diabetes. Sequenced material consisted of expressed TCRB transcripts (all of the isolated RNA was reverse transcribed). TCRdb's table, derived via immunoSEQ multiplex PCR, lists solely in-frame clones and lacks some. The sample has approximately 600,000 clones, around 11% seen once; the top ten hold over 0.1%. Overall study findings and caveats: People with Type 1 diabetes carried modestly yet significantly shorter TCRB CDR3s in all four CD4+ subsets.

Their recognized antigens are unknown. Sequenced material: naive CD4+ T cells from blood. The source of these receptors is a man aged 25 to 40 with type 1 diabetes.

The chain uses TRBV6-6 and TRBJ1-5, with no clear D. CDR1 and CDR2 (germline): MNHNY, SVGAGI (reference sequence). The V and J ends lost 2 bases and 5 bases respectively, with 7 bases between them. The CDR3 runs 13 residues. The CDR3 region is CASSYDGDQPQHF. CDR3 sequence (DNA): TGTGCCAGCAGTTACGACGGGGATCAGCCCCAGCATTTT.

This clone showed up just a few times. The gene calls are TRBV27 and TRBJ1-2; 11 bases are shared with TRBD1. The junction had 9 bases not matched to a gene; V was cut back by 1 base and J by 2 bases. Germline loops: CDR1 MNHEY, CDR2 SMNVEV (reference sequence). CDR3 length: 18 residues. CDR3 coding DNA: TGTGCCAGCAGTTTATGGGGACAGGGGGTCCCCTCCAACTATGGCTACACCTTC. This codes for CASSLWGQGVPSNYGYTF.

The chain is built from TRBV2 and TRBJ2-5, with 9 bases aligning to TRBD2. Trimming cost V 5 bases and J 5 bases; bases outside gene matches: 6. The germline CDR1 and CDR2 sequences are SNHLY and FYNNEI. The CDR3 is 14 amino acids. CDR3 nucleotide sequence: TGTGCCAGCAGTTGGACTAGCGTAGGGGAGACCCAGTACTTC. Its translation is CASSWTSVGETQYF. Full variable domain (missing parts from reference TRBV2 and TRBJ2-5): EPEVTQTPSHQVTQMGQEVILRCVPISNHLYFYWYRQILGQKVEFLVSFYNNEISEKSEIFDDQFSVERPDGSNFTLKIRSTKLEDSAMYFCASSWTSVGETQYFGPGTRLLVL.

The chain recombines TRBV19 with TRBJ1-1, with D perhaps TRBD1 (5 bases). The germline V gene has CDR1 LNHDA and CDR2 SQIVND (reference sequence). The CDR3 extends over 13 amino acids. V shed 8 bases and J shed 7 bases, with 17 bases lying between them. CDR3 region: CASGGRGVGEAFF. CDR3 coding DNA: TGTGCCAGTGGGGGAAGAGGTGTGGGTGAAGCTTTCTTT.

V and J are TRBV4-3 and TRBJ1-6; D uncertain. The V end lost 0 bases, the J end lost 10 bases, and 13 bases lay between the germline ends. The CDR3 extends over 15 amino acids. Looked up from germline, CDR1 is LGHNA and CDR2 is YSLEER. The CDR3 here is CASSQDAGSGSPLHF. DNA of the CDR3: TGCGCCAGCAGCCAAGATGCGGGGAGTGGGTCACCCCTCCACTTT.

V and J are TRBV13 and TRBJ1-3; no reliable D call. V shed 3 bases and J shed 6 bases, with 12 bases lying between them. Germline V gene data show CDR1 as PRHDT and CDR2 as FYEKMQ (reference sequence). The length of the CDR3 is 14 residues. For the CDR3, the DNA is TGTGCCAGCAGCTTTGAGGCGGGTGTAAACACCATATATTTT. It codes for CASSFEAGVNTIYF.

The chain carries TRBV28 and TRBJ1-3; D uncertain. Trimming took 3 bases from V and 4 from J, leaving 22 bases between them. From germline, CDR1 is MDHEN and CDR2 SYDVKM. CDR3 length: 18 residues. This CDR3 is CASSLHPAGWITGNTIYF. CDR3 in DNA: TGTGCCAGCAGTTTGCACCCGGCGGGCTGGATAACCGGAAACACCATATATTTT.

This clone has a handful of counts. V gene TRBV19 combines with J gene TRBJ1-2; D possibly corresponds to TRBD1 (5 bases). The CDR3 covers 13 residues. The germline V gene has CDR1 LNHDA and CDR2 SQIVND (reference sequence). The V gene lost 8 bases and the J gene lost 5 bases, with 15 bases spanning the gap. The CDR3 loop is CASLDISRYGYTF. The CDR3, as DNA: TGTGCCAGTCTGGACATCTCACGGTATGGCTACACCTTC.

This clone was seen a handful of times. This chain connects TRBV5-1 to TRBJ2-5; 10 bases are shared with TRBD1. The CDR3 is 15 amino acids. Losses at the gene ends were 4 bases for V and 5 bases for J; bases not matched to a gene: 8. Germline assignment: CDR1 SGHRS and CDR2 YFSETQ. The CDR3 region has the DNA TGCGCCAGCAGCCCGGGACAGGGGCGGGCGGAGACCCAGTACTTC. Protein product: CASSPGQGRAETQYF.

V gene TRBV19 combines with J gene TRBJ1-4, with unresolved D. The V and J ends lost 5 bases and 8 bases respectively, with 12 bases between them. The germline V gene has CDR1 LNHDA and CDR2 SQIVND (reference sequence). This CDR3 is built from 13 residues. CDR3 in DNA: TGTGCCAGTAGTCAGGAGGAAGTGGAAAAACTGTTTTTT. As protein: CASSQEEVEKLFF.

The CDR3 protein is CASGSGRNTDTQYF. In nucleotides, the CDR3 is TGTGCCAGCGGTAGCGGGAGGAACACAGATACGCAGTATTTT. The V call is TRBV6-5, the J call TRBJ2-3, with TRBD2 matching 10 bases. CDR1 is MNHEY and CDR2 is SVGAGI in the germline V gene. V trimming: 8 bases; J trimming: 2 bases; junction bases outside the gene matches: 4. The CDR3 contains 14 residues.

The chain combines TRBV4-1 with TRBJ2-7; D gene unclear. Trimming left V 1 base short and J 7 bases short, with 14 bases between. The germline CDR1 and CDR2 sequences are MGHRA and YSYEKL. CDR3 length equals 14 residues. This CDR3 is CASSQGRSVDEQYF. In DNA, the CDR3 is TGCGCCAGCAGCCAAGGCCGATCCGTGGATGAGCAGTACTTC.

The chain joins TRBV6-6 to TRBJ2-3, with 9 positions matching TRBD2. Trimming at V came to 5 bases and at J to 4 bases, leaving 4 bases not matched to a gene. The CDR3 is 14 amino acids. The germline gives CDR1 MNHNY, CDR2 SVGAGI (reference sequence). In DNA form, the CDR3 reads TGTGCCAGCAGTCAACTAGCGGGCGCAGATACGCAGTATTTT. It codes for CASSQLAGADTQYF.

This chain connects TRBV11-2 to TRBJ2-3; 9 bases agree with TRBD2. The CDR3 extends over 15 amino acids. CDR1 SGHAT and CDR2 FQNNGV come from the germline V gene. Unmatched junction bases numbered 13, after V lost 7 bases and J lost 8 bases. The CDR3 loop reads CASMPGLAPPGTQYF. CDR3 DNA: TGTGCCAGCATGCCGGGACTAGCCCCACCGGGTACGCAGTATTTT.

In this sample, this clone turned up a few times. This chain connects TRBV25-1 to TRBJ2-6, with 8 bases identical to TRBD1. CDR3 length: 17 residues. After removal of 4 bases from V and 0 bases from J, the junction contained 5 bases not matched to a gene. Germline V gives CDR1 MGHDK, CDR2 SYGVNS. The CDR3 loop reads CASSGGQDFSGANVLTF. The CDR3 DNA follows: TGTGCCAGCAGTGGGGGACAGGATTTCTCTGGGGCCAACGTCCTGACTTTC.

This clone was observed a handful of times. This chain joins TRBV7-8 and TRBJ1-5; D gene ambiguous. The CDR3 consists of 13 residues. CDR1 SGHVS and CDR2 FQNEAQ come from the germline V gene. V shed 6 bases and J shed 5 bases, with 11 bases lying between them. CDR3 sequence reads: CASSKKLDQPQHF. The DNA of the CDR3 is TGTGCCAGCAGTAAGAAGCTAGATCAGCCCCAGCATTTT.

The V gene is TRBV6-5, the J gene TRBJ1-4, with a possible D match to TRBD1 (5 bases). Germline V CDR1 and CDR2: MNHEY, SVGAGI. This CDR3 has 13 residues. V lost 2 bases and J lost 8, with 9 bases in between. CDR3 residues: CASSYRGGEKLFF. The CDR3 nucleotides are TGTGCCAGCAGTTACAGGGGAGGCGAAAAACTGTTTTTT.

This chain joins TRBV7-8 and TRBJ2-2; 8 positions match TRBD1. Trimming at V came to 4 bases and at J to 0 bases, leaving 4 bases not matched to a gene. The length of the CDR3 is 16 residues. The germline gives CDR1 SGHVS, CDR2 FQNEAQ. The CDR3 sequence: CASSSRTGTNTGELFF. In DNA, the CDR3 is TGTGCCAGCAGCTCGAGGACAGGGACGAACACCGGGGAGCTGTTTTTT.

The chain is built from TRBV28 and TRBJ1-2; no definite D call. The germline gives CDR1 MDHEN, CDR2 SYDVKM. This CDR3 spans 14 amino acids. The ends were cut back, 2 bases at V and 8 bases at J, with 15 bases in the middle. For the CDR3, the DNA is TGTGCCAGCAGTTTAGCCCCTCCTTGGGAGGGCTACACCTTC. Translated, it gives CASSLAPPWEGYTF.

This clone has just a few counts. This chain connects TRBV5-1 to TRBJ1-2; D may be TRBD1 (5 bases). V was shortened by 5 bases and J by 6 bases, with 14 bases between the two germline ends. In germline, CDR1 is SGHRS, CDR2 YFSETQ. The CDR3 totals 13 residues. CDR3 DNA sequence: TGCGCCAGCAGGCCGGGGCCGGAGAATGGCTACACCTTC. Its protein is CASRPGPENGYTF.

This rearrangement joins TRBV19 to TRBJ2-7; possible D gene TRBD1, 5 bases. CDR3 length equals 16 residues. Germline V gene lookup returns CDR1 LNHDA and CDR2 SQIVND (reference sequence). The V and J ends lost 5 bases and 2 bases respectively, with 19 bases between them. CDR3 protein: CASSSKGYLVTYEQYF. In DNA, the CDR3 is TGTGCCAGTAGTTCGAAGGGGTACCTGGTAACCTACGAGCAGTACTTC.

The chain recombines TRBV2 with TRBJ2-1, with unresolved D. The germline CDR1 and CDR2 sequences are SNHLY and FYNNEI. The CDR3 has 12 residues. V gave up 2 bases and J gave up 14 bases, with 13 bases separating them. The CDR3: CASSESETQEFF. CDR3 sequence (DNA): TGTGCCAGCAGTGAATCAGAAACTCAGGAGTTCTTC.

In its sample, this clone was seen a few times. The chain recombines TRBV28 with TRBJ2-5, with 7 bases that match TRBD1. CDR1 and CDR2 from the germline V gene are MDHEN and SYDVKM. CDR3 length: 17 amino acids. V lost 5 bases, J lost 2 bases, and 14 bases stayed unmatched. DNA of the CDR3: TGTGCCAGCAGTCTGCCCCGACAGGGAAACGAACAAGAGACCCAGTACTTC. It encodes CASSLPRQGNEQETQYF. The full variable domain, completed using reference TRBV28 and TRBJ2-5, is DVKVTQSSRYLVKRTGEKVFLECVQDMDHENMFWYRQDPGLGLRLIYFSYDVKMKEKGDIPEGYSVSREKKERFSLILESASTNQTSMYLCASSLPRQGNEQETQYFGPGTRLLVL.

This clone has a handful of counts. This chain links TRBV2 with TRBJ2-2, with unresolved D. V was pared by 3 bases and J by 7 bases, with 6 bases between. The length of the CDR3 is 12 residues. The germline V gene encodes CDR1 SNHLY and CDR2 FYNNEI. CDR3 nucleotide sequence: TGTGCCAGCAGTGAGACGTTCGGGGAGCTGTTTTTT. This gives the protein CASSETFGELFF. Looking up the rest from reference TRBV2 and TRBJ2-2 gives the full variable domain: EPEVTQTPSHQVTQMGQEVILRCVPISNHLYFYWYRQILGQKVEFLVSFYNNEISEKSEIFDDQFSVERPDGSNFTLKIRSTKLEDSAMYFCASSETFGELFFGEGSRLTVL.

The chain is built from TRBV2 and TRBJ2-1; maybe TRBD2 (5 bases). V lost 3 bases to trimming and J lost 15 bases, with 18 bases between them. The CDR3 is 13 residues long. Germline-derived CDR1 and CDR2 are SNHLY and FYNNEI. CDR3 nucleotides: TGTGCCAGCAGTGATTCGAGGCACCCCCGGGGGTTCTTC. Its translation: CASSDSRHPRGFF.

The rearrangement joins TRBV6-6 to TRBJ2-1; TRBD2 agrees at 9 bases. The CDR3 contains 15 residues. Germline CDR1 and CDR2: MNHNY and SVGAGI (reference sequence). V trimming: 7 bases; J trimming: 4 bases; junction bases outside the gene matches: 8. The chain's CDR3 is CASIDSGGSYNEQFF. CDR3 in DNA: TGTGCCAGCATCGACAGCGGGGGGAGTTACAATGAGCAGTTCTTC.

The table lists this clone with a few counts. The chain links TRBV4-3 to TRBJ1-5, with TRBD1 matching over 9 bases. The CDR3 totals 15 residues. CDR1 and CDR2 (germline): LGHNA, YSLEER. Trimming at V came to 1 base and at J to 2 bases, leaving 0 bases not matched to a gene. The CDR3 DNA follows: TGCGCCAGCAGCCAAGGGACAGGGGGCAATCAGCCCCAGCATTTT. Translation: CASSQGTGGNQPQHF.